The sequence of this T cell receptor (beta chain) was determined in a study of blood T cell repertoires in COVID-19. Study-level information: Researchers got acute and convalescent COVID-19 samples from the United States, Italy and Spain. Sources were T cells, B-cell-depleted T cells, or PBMCs; the material itself was cDNA or gDNA.

This clone has a handful of counts. In the original analysis: From reference gene primer amplification, estimates of nucleated cell counts were derived. Clones were read by immunoSEQ multiplex PCR, and TCRdb kept only the in-frame ones, dropping some. V and J calls and clone size follow that table, whereas D and trimming were derived from the DNA. The table lists around 120,000 clones, under 85% of them singletons. The sequencing sample was made of peripheral blood. This TCR was sampled from a man aged 40-50 years with active or convalescent COVID-19.

The CDR3 region is CASSLAGNEQYF. CDR3 bases: TGCGCCAGCAGCTTAGCAGGGAACGAGCAGTACTTC. The chain combines TRBV5-1 with TRBJ2-7, with TRBD1 as a possible D gene (5 bases). V was pared by 2 bases and J by 5 bases, with 8 bases between. Per the germline V gene, CDR1 is SGHRS and CDR2 is YFSETQ. The CDR3 spans 12 residues.